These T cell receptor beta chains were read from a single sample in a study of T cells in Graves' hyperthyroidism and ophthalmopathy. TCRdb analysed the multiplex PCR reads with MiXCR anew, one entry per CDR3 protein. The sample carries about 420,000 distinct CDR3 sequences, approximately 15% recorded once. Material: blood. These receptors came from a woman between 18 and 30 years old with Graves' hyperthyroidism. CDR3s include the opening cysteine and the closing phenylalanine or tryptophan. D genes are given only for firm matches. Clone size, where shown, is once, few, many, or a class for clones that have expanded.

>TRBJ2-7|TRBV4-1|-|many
CASSQGQGTYEQYF
TGTGCCAGCAGCCAAGGGCAGGGAACCTACGAGCAGTACTTC
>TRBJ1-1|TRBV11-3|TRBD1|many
CASSAGQGVGSPEAFF
TGTGCCAGCAGCGCGGGACAGGGGGTCGGAAGTCCTGAAGCTTTCTTT
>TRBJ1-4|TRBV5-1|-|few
CASSLMGEANEKLFF
TGCGCCAGCAGCTTGATGGGGGAAGCTAATGAAAAACTGTTTTTT
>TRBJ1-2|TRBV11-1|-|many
CASSYERGLFGYTF
TGTGCCAGCAGCTACGAGAGGGGATTATTTGGCTACACCTTC
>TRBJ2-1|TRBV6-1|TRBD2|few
CASSGIAGGGDEQFF
TGTGCCAGCAGTGGTATAGCGGGAGGGGGCGATGAGCAGTTCTTC
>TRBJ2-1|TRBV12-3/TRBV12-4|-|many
CASRRGPGSSYNEQFF
TGTGCCAGCAGACGAGGTCCAGGGAGTTCCTACAATGAGCAGTTCTTC
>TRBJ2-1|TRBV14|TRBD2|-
CASSQPGTSKNNEQFF
TGTGCCAGCAGCCAGCCTGGGACTAGCAAAAACAATGAGCAGTTCTTC
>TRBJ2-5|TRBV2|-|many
CASSEPEGLGWAETQYF
TGTGCCAGCAGTGAACCCGAGGGTTTGGGTTGGGCAGAGACCCAGTACTTC
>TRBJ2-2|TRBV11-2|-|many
CAKDRNTGELFF
TGTGCCAAGGACCGGAACACCGGGGAGCTGTTTTTT
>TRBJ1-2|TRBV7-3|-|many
CASSLTPGGSALGGYTF
TGTGCCAGCAGCTTAACGCCCGGAGGCAGTGCTCTTGGTGGCTACACCTTC
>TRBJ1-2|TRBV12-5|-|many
CASGNAGVGDPSGAYGYTF
TGTGCTAGTGGGAACGCCGGGGTCGGGGATCCATCGGGGGCCTATGGCTACACCTTC
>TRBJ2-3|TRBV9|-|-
CASSPSKVTDTQYF
TGTGCCAGCAGCCCAAGCAAGGTCACAGATACGCAGTATTTT
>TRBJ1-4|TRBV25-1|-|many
CASSEYKRQSTSSEKLFF
TGTGCCAGCAGTGAATATAAGCGTCAGTCGACTAGCAGTGAAAAACTGTTTTTT
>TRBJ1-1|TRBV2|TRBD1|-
CASIPNRGLWTEAFF
TGTGCCAGCATTCCAAACAGGGGGCTCTGGACTGAAGCTTTCTTT
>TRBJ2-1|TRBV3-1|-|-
CASSQEGAGTYNEQFF
TGTGCCAGCAGCCAAGAGGGGGCGGGGACCTACAATGAGCAGTTCTTC
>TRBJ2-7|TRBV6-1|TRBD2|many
CASSLLAEKIYEQYF
TGTGCCAGCAGTCTACTAGCGGAAAAAATTTACGAGCAGTACTTC
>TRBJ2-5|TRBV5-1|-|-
CASSLGLTQETQYF
TGCGCCAGCAGCTTGGGGCTGACCCAAGAGACCCAGTACTTC
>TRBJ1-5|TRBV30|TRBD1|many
CAWSPSAGQGGIQPQHF
TGTGCCTGGAGTCCGTCGGCGGGACAGGGGGGTATTCAGCCCCAGCATTTT
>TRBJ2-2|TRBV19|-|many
CASSPRGRGNTGELFF
TGTGCCAGTAGTCCGCGTGGCAGGGGGAACACCGGGGAGCTGTTTTTT
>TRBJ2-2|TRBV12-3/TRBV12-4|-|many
CASSPPGTGELFF
TGTGCCAGCAGCCCCCCGGGAACCGGGGAGCTGTTTTTT
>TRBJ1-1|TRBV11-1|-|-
CASSEHRASNTEAFF
TGTGCCAGCAGCGAGCACAGGGCCAGCAACACTGAAGCTTTCTTT
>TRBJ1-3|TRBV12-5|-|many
CASGLVLTIGHTIYF
TGTGCTAGTGGTTTGGTACTTACCATAGGCCACACCATATATTTT
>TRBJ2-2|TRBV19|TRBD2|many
CASSRFAPGRGGEELFF
TGTGCCAGTAGTCGGTTTGCCCCGGGGCGGGGGGGCGAGGAGCTGTTTTTT
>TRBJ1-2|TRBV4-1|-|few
CASSQEIWEGYTF
TGCGCCAGCAGCCAAGAAATATGGGAGGGCTACACCTTC
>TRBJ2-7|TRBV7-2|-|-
CASSLVDRYEQYF
TGTGCCAGCAGCTTAGTTGACAGATACGAGCAGTACTTC
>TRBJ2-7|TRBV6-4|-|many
CASSDGGPLNEQYF
TGTGCCAGCAGTGACGGGGGGCCGCTGAACGAGCAGTACTTC
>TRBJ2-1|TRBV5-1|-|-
CAGSLGGVSYNEQFF
TGCGCCGGCAGCTTGGGCGGGGTCTCCTACAATGAGCAGTTCTTC
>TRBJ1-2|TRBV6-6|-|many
CASSYSPGHGYTF
TGTGCCAGCAGTTACTCGCCCGGGCATGGCTACACCTTC
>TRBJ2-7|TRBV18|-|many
CASSPSGGRAYEQYF
TGTGCCAGCTCCCCGTCCGGTGGCAGGGCCTACGAGCAGTACTTC
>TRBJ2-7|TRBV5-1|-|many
CASSFVGTPRRFYEQYF
TGCGCCAGCAGCTTCGTCGGGACACCACGGAGGTTCTACGAGCAGTACTTC
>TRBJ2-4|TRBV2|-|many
CASRSGTQRNIQYF
TGTGCCAGCAGGTCCGGGACCCAGAGAAACATTCAGTACTTC